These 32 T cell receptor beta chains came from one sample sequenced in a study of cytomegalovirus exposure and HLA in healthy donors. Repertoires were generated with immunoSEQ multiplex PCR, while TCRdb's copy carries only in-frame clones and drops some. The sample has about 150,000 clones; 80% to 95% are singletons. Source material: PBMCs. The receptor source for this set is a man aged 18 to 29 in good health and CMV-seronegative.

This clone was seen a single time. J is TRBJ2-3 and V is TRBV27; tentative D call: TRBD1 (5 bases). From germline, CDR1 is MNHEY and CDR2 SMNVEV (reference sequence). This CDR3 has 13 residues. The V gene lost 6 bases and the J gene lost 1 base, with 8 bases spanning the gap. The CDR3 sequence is CASRGVGTDTQYF. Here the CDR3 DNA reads TGTGCCAGCAGAGGGGTTGGCACAGATACGCAGTATTTT.

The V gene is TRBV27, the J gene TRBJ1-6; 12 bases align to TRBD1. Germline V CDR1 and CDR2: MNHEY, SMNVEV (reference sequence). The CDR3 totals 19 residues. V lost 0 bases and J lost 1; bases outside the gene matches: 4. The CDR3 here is CASSLSTGQGASYNSPLHF. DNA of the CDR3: TGTGCCAGCAGTTTATCGACGGGACAGGGGGCGTCCTATAATTCACCCCTCCACTTT.

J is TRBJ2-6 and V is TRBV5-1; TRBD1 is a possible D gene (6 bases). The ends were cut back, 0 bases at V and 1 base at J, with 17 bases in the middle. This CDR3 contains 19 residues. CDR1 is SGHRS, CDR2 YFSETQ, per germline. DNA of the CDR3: TGCGCCAGCAGCTTGGGCTGGGCAGGGGTCTCTTCTGGGGCCAACGTCCTGACTTTC. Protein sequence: CASSLGWAGVSSGANVLTF.

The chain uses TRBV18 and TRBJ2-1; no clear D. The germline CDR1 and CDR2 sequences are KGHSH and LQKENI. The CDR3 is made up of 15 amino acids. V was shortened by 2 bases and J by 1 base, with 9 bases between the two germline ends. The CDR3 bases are TGTGCCAGCTCACCAAGCTTAGAGTCCTACAATGAGCAGTTCTTC. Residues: CASSPSLESYNEQFF.

The CDR3 DNA sequence: TGTGCCAGCAGTCTAAAGGGGCGGGGGGTGAGCACAGATACGCAGTATTTT. This translates into CASSLKGRGVSTDTQYF. The chain is built from TRBV27 and TRBJ2-3; 8 bases map to TRBD2. This CDR3 contains 17 residues. V lost 5 bases to trimming and J lost 0 bases; unmatched junction nucleotides: 10. CDR1 MNHEY and CDR2 SMNVEV come from the germline V gene (reference sequence).

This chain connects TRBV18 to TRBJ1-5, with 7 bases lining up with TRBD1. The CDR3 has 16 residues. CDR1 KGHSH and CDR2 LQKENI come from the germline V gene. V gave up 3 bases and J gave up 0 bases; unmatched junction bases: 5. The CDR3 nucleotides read TGTGCCAGCTCACCGGCCGGGACAGTTAGCAATCAGCCCCAGCATTTT. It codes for CASSPAGTVSNQPQHF. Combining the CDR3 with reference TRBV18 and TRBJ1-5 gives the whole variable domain NAGVMQNPRHLVRRRGQEARLRCSPMKGHSHVYWYRQLPEEGLKFMVYLQKENIIDESGMPKERFSAEFPKEGPSILRIQQVVRGDSAAYFCASSPAGTVSNQPQHFGDGTRLSIL.

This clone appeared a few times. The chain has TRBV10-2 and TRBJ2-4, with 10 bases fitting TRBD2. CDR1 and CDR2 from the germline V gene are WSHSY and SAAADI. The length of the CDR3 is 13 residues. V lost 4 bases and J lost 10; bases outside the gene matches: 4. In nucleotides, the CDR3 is TGCGCCAGCAGTGGGGCTAGCGGGGGAATTCAGTACTTC. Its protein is CASSGASGGIQYF.

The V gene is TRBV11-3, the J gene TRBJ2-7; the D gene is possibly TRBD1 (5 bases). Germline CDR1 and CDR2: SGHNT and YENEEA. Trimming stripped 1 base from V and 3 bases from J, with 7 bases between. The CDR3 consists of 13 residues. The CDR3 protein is CASSLGQHYEQYF. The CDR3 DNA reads TGTGCCAGCAGCTTAGGACAGCACTACGAGCAGTACTTC.

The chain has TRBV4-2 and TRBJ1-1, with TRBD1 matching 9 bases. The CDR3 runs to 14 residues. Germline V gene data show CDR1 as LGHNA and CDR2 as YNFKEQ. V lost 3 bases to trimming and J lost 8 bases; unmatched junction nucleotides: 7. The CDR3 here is CASSQARDRAEAFF. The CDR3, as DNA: TGTGCCAGCAGCCAGGCCCGGGACAGGGCAGAAGCTTTCTTT.

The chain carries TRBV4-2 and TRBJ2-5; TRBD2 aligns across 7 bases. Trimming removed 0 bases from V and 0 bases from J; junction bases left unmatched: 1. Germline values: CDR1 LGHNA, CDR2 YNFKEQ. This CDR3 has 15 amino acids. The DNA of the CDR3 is TGTGCCAGCAGCCAAGAGGGGGGGAACCAAGAGACCCAGTACTTC. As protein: CASSQEGGNQETQYF.

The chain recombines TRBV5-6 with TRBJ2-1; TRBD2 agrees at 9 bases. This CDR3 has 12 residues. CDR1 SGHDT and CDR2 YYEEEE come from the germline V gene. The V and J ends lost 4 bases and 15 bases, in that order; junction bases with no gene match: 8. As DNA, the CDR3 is TGTGCCAGCAGCCAATCGGCGGGGGGGATGTTCTTC. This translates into CASSQSAGGMFF.

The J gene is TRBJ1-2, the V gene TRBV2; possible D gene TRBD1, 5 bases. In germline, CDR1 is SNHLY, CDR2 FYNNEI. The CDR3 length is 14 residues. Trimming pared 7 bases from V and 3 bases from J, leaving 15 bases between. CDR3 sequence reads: CASIPVGRDYGYTF. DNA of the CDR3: TGTGCCAGCATCCCGGTAGGCAGGGACTATGGCTACACCTTC.

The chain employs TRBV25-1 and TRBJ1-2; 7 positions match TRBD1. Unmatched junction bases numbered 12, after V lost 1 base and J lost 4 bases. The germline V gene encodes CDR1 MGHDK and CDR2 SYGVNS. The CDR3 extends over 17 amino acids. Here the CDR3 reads CASSESVSWDRLYGYTF. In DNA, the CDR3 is TGTGCCAGCAGTGAATCCGTTAGCTGGGACAGACTCTATGGCTACACCTTC.

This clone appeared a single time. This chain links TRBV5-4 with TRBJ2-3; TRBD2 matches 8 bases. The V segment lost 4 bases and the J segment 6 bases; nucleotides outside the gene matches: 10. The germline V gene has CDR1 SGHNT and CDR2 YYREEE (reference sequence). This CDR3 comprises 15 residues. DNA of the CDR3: TGTGCCAGCAGCACTCCGCGGGGGGCTCCTGATACGCAGTATTTT. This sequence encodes CASSTPRGAPDTQYF.

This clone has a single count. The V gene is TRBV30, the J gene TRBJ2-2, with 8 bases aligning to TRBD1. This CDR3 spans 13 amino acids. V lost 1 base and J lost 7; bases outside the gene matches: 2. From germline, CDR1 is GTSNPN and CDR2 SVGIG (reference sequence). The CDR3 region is CAWSGTGFGELFF. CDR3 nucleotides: TGTGCCTGGAGTGGGACAGGGTTCGGGGAGCTGTTTTTT.

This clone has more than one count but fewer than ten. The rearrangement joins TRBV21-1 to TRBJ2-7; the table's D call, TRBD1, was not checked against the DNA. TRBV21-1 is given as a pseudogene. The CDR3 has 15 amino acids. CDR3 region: CASSKSRDRGLEQYV. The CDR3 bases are TGTGCCAGCAGCAAATCCCGGGACAGGGGTCTCGAGCAGTACGTC.

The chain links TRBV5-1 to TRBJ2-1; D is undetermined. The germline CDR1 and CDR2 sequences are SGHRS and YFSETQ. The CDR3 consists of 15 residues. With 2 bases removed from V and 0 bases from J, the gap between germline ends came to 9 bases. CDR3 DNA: TGCGCCAGCAGCTTTTACAGCTTCTCCTACAATGAGCAGTTCTTC. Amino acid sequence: CASSFYSFSYNEQFF.

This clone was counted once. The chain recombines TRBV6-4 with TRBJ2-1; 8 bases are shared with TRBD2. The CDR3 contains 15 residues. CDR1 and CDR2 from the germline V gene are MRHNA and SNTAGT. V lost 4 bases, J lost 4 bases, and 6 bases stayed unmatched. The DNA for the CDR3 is TGTGCCAGCAGTGTTCAGAGCGGGGGTTACAATGAGCAGTTCTTC. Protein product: CASSVQSGGYNEQFF.

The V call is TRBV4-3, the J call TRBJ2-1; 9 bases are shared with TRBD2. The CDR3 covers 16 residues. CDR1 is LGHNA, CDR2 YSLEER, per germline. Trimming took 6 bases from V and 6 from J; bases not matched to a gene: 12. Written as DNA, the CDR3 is TGCGCCAGCAGGCAATCCCTAGCGGGACGCCTCAATGAGCAGTTCTTC. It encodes CASRQSLAGRLNEQFF.

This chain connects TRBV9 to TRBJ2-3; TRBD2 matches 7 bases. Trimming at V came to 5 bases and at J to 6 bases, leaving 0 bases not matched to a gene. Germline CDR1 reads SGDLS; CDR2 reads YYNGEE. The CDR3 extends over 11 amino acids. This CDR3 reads CASRGGDTQYF. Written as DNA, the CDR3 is TGTGCCAGCAGGGGAGGGGATACGCAGTATTTT.

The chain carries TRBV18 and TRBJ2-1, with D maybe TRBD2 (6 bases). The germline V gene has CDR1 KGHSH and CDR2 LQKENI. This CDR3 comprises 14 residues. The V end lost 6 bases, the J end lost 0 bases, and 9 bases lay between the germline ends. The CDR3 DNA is TGTGCCAGCTCCCTGACTAGCTCCTACAATGAGCAGTTCTTC. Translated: CASSLTSSYNEQFF.

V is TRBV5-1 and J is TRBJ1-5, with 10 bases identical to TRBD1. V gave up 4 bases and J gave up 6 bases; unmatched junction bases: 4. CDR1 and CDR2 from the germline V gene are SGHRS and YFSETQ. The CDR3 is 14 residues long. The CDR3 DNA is TGCGCCAGCAGCAACTGGACAGGGGGTCAGCCCCAGCATTTT. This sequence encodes CASSNWTGGQPQHF.

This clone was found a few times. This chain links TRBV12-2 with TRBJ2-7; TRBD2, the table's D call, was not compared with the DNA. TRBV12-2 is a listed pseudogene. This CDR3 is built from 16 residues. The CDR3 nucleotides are TGTGCAAGTCGCTTAGTACCTAGCGGGAGCTCCTACGAGCAGTACGTC. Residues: CASRLVPSGSSYEQYV.

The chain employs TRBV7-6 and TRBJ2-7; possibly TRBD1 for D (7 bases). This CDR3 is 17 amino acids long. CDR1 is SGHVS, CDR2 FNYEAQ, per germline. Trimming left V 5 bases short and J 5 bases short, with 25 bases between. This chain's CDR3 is CASSPGGVQGVFHEQYF. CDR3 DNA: TGTGCCAGCAGCCCCGGAGGGGTTCAGGGGGTCTTCCACGAGCAGTACTTC.

The CDR3 loop reads CASRPRTGGFGTGELFF. DNA for the CDR3: TGTGCCAGCAGACCTCGGACAGGGGGCTTCGGCACCGGGGAGCTGTTTTTT. The V call is TRBV27, the J call TRBJ2-2, with 11 bases that match TRBD1. V shed 6 bases, J shed 4 bases, and the junction held 10 bases outside the gene matches. Germline-derived CDR1 and CDR2 are MNHEY and SMNVEV (reference sequence). The CDR3 length is 17 residues.

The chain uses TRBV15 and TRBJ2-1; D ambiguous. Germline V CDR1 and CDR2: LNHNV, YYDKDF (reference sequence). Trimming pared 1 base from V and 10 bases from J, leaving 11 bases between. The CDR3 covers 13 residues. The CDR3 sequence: CATSRGSTGEQFF. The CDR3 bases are TGTGCCACCAGCAGAGGATCCACCGGGGAGCAGTTCTTC.

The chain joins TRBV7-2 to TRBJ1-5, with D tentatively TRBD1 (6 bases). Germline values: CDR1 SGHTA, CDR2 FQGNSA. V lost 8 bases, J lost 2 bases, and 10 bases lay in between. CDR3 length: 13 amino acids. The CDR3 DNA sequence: TGTGCCAGCGGGGGGGCCGGCAATCAGCCCCAGCATTTT. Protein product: CASGGAGNQPQHF.

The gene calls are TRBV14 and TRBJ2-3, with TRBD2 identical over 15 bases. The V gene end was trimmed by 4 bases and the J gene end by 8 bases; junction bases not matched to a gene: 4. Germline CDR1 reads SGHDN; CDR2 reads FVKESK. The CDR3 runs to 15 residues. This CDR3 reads CASSRGLAGGSTQYF. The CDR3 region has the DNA TGTGCCAGCAGCCGCGGACTAGCGGGAGGGTCTACGCAGTATTTT.

The CDR3 coding sequence is TGTGCCAGCAGTTTTAGCGGGAAGGTAAAGGATACGCAGTATTTT. It codes for CASSFSGKVKDTQYF. This chain uses TRBV6-4 with TRBJ2-3, with 8 bases matching TRBD2. Germline V CDR1 and CDR2: MRHNA, SNTAGT. Trimming at V came to 5 bases and at J to 6 bases, leaving 10 bases not matched to a gene. The CDR3 has 15 residues.

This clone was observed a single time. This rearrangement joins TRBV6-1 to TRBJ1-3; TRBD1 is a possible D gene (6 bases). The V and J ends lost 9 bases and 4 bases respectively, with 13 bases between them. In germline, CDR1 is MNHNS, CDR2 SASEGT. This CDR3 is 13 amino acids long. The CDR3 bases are TGTGCCAGACCTACAGGGCTCGGAAACACCATATATTTT. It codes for CARPTGLGNTIYF.

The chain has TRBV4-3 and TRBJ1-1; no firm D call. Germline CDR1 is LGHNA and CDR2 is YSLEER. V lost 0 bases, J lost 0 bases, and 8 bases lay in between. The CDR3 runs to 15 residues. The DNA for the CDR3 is TGCGCCAGCAGCCAAGATATATTAATGAACACTGAAGCTTTCTTT. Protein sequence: CASSQDILMNTEAFF.

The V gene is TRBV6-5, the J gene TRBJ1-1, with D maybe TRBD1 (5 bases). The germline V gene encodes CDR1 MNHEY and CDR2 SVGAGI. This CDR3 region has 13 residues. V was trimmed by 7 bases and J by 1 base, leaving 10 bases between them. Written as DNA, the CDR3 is TGTGCCAGCACCTCCGACAGGAACACTGAAGCTTTCTTT. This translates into CASTSDRNTEAFF.